One and the same sample provided the 6 T cell receptor beta chains below, sequenced in a study of blood T cell repertoires in COVID-19. The data were produced by immunoSEQ multiplex PCR, yet TCRdb's version contains in-frame clones alone and is incomplete. The sample lists 180,000 or so clones; around four fifths were seen once. The specimen was peripheral blood. The receptors stem from a woman in her seventies with COVID-19, enrolled during active disease.

In DNA form, the CDR3 reads TGCGCCAGCAGCCAACCAATGACAGACTACTATGGCTACACCTTC. It yields the protein CASSQPMTDYYGYTF. The rearrangement joins TRBV4-1 to TRBJ1-2, with D possibly matching TRBD1 (5 bases). The germline CDR1 and CDR2 sequences are MGHRA and YSYEKL. The CDR3 extends over 15 amino acids. Trimming stripped 2 bases from V and 3 bases from J, with 13 bases between.

This chain connects TRBV7-9 to TRBJ1-4, with 10 bases lining up with TRBD1. CDR3 length: 18 amino acids. The germline V gene encodes CDR1 SEHNR and CDR2 FQNEAQ (reference sequence). J lost 5 bases, V lost 5 bases, and 14 bases had no gene match. CDR3 DNA sequence: TGTGCCAGCAGCCGGGACAGGGGTGGAGGCTTCGGCAATGAAAAACTGTTTTTT. Protein product: CASSRDRGGGFGNEKLFF.

J is TRBJ1-1 and V is TRBV3-1 (or the pseudogene TRBV3-2); D gene ambiguous. V was trimmed by 3 bases and J by 7 bases, leaving 24 bases between them. The CDR3 is 17 residues long. Germline lookup yields CDR1 LGHDT and CDR2 YNNKEL (reference sequence). CDR3 residues: CASSQAVPSVKVDEAFF. CDR3 sequence (DNA): TGTGCCAGCAGCCAGGCGGTGCCCTCTGTTAAAGTGGATGAAGCTTTCTTT.

The rearrangement uses TRBV19 and TRBJ2-2; 9 bases match TRBD2. CDR1 LNHDA and CDR2 SQIVND come from the germline V gene (reference sequence). Unmatched junction bases numbered 5, after V lost 11 bases and J lost 7 bases. The CDR3 has 12 amino acids. The CDR3, as DNA: TGTGCCGCGGGAGGGCCGGACGGGGAGCTGTTTTTT. This codes for CAAGGPDGELFF.

The V gene is TRBV20-1, the J gene TRBJ1-1; D not certain. Trimming removed 5 bases at V and 11 bases at J, with 15 bases between. Germline CDR1 and CDR2: DFQATT and SNEGSKA (reference sequence). The CDR3 has 11 amino acids. The CDR3, as DNA: TGCAGTGCTTCCTCTGGGGAGATGGCTTTCTTT. Its protein is CSASSGEMAFF.

This chain joins TRBV28 and TRBJ2-5; D is perhaps TRBD2 (5 bases). Trimming shortened V by 2 bases and J by 5 bases, and 9 bases separated the two germline ends. CDR1 is MDHEN and CDR2 is SYDVKM in the germline V gene. The CDR3 totals 13 residues. CDR3 in DNA: TGTGCCAGCAGTTTACTAGCTTGGGAGACCCAGTACTTC. Protein sequence: CASSLLAWETQYF.